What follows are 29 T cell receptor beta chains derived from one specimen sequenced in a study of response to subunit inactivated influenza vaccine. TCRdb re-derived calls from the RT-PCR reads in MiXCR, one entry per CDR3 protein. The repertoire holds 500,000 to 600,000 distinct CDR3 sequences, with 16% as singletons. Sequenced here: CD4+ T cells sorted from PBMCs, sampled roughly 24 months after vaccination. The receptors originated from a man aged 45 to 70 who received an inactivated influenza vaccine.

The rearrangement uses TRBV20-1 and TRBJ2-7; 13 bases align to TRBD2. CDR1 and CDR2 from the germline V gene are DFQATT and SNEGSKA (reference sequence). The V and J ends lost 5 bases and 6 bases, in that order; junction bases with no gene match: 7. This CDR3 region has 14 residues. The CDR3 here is CSAGGLAGRTEQYF. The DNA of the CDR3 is TGCAGTGCTGGGGGACTAGCGGGGAGGACCGAGCAGTACTTC.

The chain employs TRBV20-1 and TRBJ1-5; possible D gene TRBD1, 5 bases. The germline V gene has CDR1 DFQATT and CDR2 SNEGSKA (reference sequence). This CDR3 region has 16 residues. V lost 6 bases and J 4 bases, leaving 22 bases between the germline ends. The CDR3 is CSAIRGGPAQNQPQHF. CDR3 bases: TGCAGTGCGATAAGGGGCGGCCCCGCGCAGAATCAGCCCCAGCATTTT.

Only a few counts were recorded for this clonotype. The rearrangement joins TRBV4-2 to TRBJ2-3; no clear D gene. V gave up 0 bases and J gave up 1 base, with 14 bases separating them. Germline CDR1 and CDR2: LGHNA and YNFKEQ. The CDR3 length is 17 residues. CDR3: CASSQDPVRRGTDTQYF. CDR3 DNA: TGTGCCAGCAGCCAAGACCCAGTTCGAAGGGGCACAGATACGCAGTATTTT.

CDR3 DNA sequence: TGTGCCAGCAGCCAAGCTCAGGGGGCTTACAATGAGCAGTTCTTC. This encodes CASSQAQGAYNEQFF. The chain joins TRBV3-1 to TRBJ2-1, with TRBD1 matching over 8 bases. J lost 4 bases, V lost 1 base, and 3 bases had no gene match. CDR1 and CDR2 from the germline V gene are LGHDT and YNNKEL (reference sequence). The CDR3 runs 15 residues.

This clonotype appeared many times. For the CDR3, the DNA is TGCGCCAGCAGCCAAGGGGCCAGGCCCGGAGACTACACCTTC. It specifies CASSQGARPGDYTF. This sequence joins TRBV4-1 and TRBJ1-2, with D unresolved. The CDR3 extends over 14 amino acids. Germline-derived CDR1 and CDR2 are MGHRA and YSYEKL. The V gene lost 1 base and the J gene lost 10 bases, with 16 bases spanning the gap.

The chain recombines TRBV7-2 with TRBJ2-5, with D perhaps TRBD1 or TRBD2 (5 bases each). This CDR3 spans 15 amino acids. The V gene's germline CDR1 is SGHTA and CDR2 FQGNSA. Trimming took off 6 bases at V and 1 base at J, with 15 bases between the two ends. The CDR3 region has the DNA TGTGCCAGCAGGTTTCCGGGACGGATCCAAGAGACCCAGTACTTC. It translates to CASRFPGRIQETQYF.

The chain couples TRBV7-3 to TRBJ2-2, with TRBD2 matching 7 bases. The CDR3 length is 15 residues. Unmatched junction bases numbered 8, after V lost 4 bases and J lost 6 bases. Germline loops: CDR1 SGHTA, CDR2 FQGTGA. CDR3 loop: CASSSAGGSSGELFF. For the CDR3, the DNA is TGTGCCAGCAGCTCGGCCGGCGGGAGTTCCGGGGAGCTGTTTTTT. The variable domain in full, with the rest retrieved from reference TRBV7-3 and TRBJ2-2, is GAGVSQTPSNKVTEKGKYVELRCDPISGHTALYWYRQSLGQGPEFLIYFQGTGAADDSGLPNDRFFAVRPEGSVSTLKIQRTERGDSAVYLCASSSAGGSSGELFFGEGSRLTVL.

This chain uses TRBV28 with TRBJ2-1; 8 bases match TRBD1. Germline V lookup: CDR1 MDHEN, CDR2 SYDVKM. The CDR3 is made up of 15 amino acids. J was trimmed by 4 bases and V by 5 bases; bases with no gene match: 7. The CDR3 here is CASSPRTGFYNEQFF. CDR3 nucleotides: TGTGCCAGCAGTCCCAGGACAGGGTTTTACAATGAGCAGTTCTTC.

The CDR3 nucleotides are TGTGCCAGTAGTATAGATCGAGTCTCTGGGGCCAACGTCCTGACTTTC. Protein: CASSIDRVSGANVLTF. The chain combines TRBV19 with TRBJ2-6; D is undetermined. The CDR3 consists of 16 residues. CDR1 and CDR2 from the germline V gene are LNHDA and SQIVND (reference sequence). Trimming removed 0 bases at V and 0 bases at J, with 6 bases between.

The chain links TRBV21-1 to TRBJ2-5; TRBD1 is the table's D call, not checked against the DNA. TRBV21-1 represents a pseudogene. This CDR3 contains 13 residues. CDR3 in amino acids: CASSKEDRETQYF. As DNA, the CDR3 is TGTGCCAGCAGCAAAGAGGACAGGGAGACCCAGTACTTC.

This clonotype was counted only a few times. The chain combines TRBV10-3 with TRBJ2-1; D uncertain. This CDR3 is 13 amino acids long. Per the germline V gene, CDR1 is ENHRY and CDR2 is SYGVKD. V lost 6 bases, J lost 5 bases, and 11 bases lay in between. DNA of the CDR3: TGTGCCATCAGAGGTTTGGCCAACAATGAGCAGTTCTTC. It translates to CAIRGLANNEQFF.

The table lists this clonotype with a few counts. The CDR3 region is CASSARALNEKLFF. The CDR3 DNA sequence: TGTGCCAGCAGCGCCCGGGCCTTGAATGAAAAACTGTTTTTT. The chain couples TRBV5-6 to TRBJ1-4; D is uncertain. This CDR3 comprises 14 residues. The germline V gene has CDR1 SGHDT and CDR2 YYEEEE. V lost 4 bases and J lost 5, with 12 bases in between.

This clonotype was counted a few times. This CDR3 reads CASSLAGADNSPLHF. CDR3 nucleotide sequence: TGTGCCAGCAGCTTAGCAGGGGCCGATAATTCACCCCTCCACTTT. The V call is TRBV7-9, the J call TRBJ1-6; D is perhaps TRBD1 (5 bases). Germline CDR1 is SEHNR and CDR2 is FQNEAQ (reference sequence). CDR3 length equals 15 residues. V was clipped by 0 bases and J by 5 bases, with 8 bases between them.

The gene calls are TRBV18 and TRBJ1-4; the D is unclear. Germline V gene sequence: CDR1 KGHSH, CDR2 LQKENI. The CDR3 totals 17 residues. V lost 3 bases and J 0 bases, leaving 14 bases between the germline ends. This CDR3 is CASSPSSPYATNEKLFF. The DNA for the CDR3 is TGTGCCAGCTCACCCTCCAGTCCCTATGCAACTAATGAAAAACTGTTTTTT.

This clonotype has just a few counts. This CDR3 reads CASKPGTTSGANVLTF. The CDR3 bases are TGTGCCAGCAAACCCGGGACTACGTCTGGGGCCAACGTCCTGACTTTC. The rearrangement uses TRBV27 and TRBJ2-6, with 7 bases that match TRBD2. V dropped 7 bases and J dropped 1; count of bases not matched to a gene: 7. The CDR3 loop spans 16 amino acids. Germline V CDR1 and CDR2: MNHEY, SMNVEV (reference sequence).

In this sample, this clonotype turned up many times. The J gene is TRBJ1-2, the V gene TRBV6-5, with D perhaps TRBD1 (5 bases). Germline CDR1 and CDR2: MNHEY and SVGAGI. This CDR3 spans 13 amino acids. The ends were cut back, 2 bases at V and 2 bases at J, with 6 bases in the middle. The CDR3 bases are TGTGCCAGCAGTTACGACAGCAACTATGGCTACACCTTC. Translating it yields CASSYDSNYGYTF.

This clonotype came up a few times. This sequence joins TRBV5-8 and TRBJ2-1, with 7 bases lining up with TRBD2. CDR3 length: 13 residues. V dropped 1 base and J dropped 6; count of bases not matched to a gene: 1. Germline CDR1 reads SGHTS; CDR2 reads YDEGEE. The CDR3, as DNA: TGTGCCAGCAGCTTGACTAGCGTCAATGAGCAGTTCTTC. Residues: CASSLTSVNEQFF.

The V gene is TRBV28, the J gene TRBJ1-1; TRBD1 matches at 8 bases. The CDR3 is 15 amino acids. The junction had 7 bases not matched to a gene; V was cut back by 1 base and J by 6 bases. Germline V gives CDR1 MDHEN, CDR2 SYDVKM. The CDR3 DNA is TGTGCCAGCAGTTTATCCCGTCAGGGGGCCCCTGAAGCTTTCTTT. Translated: CASSLSRQGAPEAFF.

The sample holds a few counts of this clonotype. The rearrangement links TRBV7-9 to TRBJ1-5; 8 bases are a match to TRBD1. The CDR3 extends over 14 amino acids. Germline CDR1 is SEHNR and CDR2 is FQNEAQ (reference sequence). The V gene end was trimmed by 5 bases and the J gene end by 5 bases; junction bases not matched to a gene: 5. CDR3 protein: CASSTQGVDQPQHF. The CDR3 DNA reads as TGTGCCAGCAGCACACAGGGGGTCGATCAGCCCCAGCATTTT. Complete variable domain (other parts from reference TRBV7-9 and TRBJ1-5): DTGVSQNPRHKITKRGQNVTFRCDPISEHNRLYWYRQTLGQGPEFLTYFQNEAQLEKSRLLSDRFSAERPKGSFSTLEIQRTEQGDSAMYLCASSTQGVDQPQHFGDGTRLSIL.

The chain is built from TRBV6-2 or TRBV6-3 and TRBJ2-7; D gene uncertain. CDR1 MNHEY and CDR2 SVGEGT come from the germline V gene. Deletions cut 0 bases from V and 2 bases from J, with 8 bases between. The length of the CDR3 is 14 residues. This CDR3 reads CASSYSTTPYEQYF. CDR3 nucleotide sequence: TGTGCCAGCAGTTACTCTACGACCCCCTACGAGCAGTACTTC.

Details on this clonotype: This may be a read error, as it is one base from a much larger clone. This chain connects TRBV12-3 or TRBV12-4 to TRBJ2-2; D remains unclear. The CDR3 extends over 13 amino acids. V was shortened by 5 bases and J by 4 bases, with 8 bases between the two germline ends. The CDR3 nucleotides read TGTGCCAGCAGTGCGGTCAGCACCGGGGAGCTGTTTTTT. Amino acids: CASSAVSTGELFF.

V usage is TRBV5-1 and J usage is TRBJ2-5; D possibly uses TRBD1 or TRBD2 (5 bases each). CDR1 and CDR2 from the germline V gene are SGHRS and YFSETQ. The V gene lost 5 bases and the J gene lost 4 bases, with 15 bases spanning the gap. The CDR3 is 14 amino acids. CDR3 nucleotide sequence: TGCGCCAGCAGTAAGAGGGACGGTCGAGAGACCCAGTACTTC. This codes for CASSKRDGRETQYF.

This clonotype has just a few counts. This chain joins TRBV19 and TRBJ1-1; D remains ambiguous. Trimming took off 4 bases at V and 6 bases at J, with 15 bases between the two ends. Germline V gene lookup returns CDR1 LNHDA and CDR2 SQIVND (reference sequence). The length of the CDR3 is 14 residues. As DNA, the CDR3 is TGTGCCAGTAGTAGTCGAGAGCGAGGAGCTGAAGCTTTCTTT. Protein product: CASSSRERGAEAFF.

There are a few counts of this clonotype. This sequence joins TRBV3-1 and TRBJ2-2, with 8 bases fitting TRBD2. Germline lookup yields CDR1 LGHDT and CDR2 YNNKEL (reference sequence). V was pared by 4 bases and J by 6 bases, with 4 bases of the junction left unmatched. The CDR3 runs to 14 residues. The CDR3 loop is CASSPGLVAGELFF. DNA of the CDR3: TGTGCCAGCAGCCCGGGACTAGTGGCCGGGGAGCTGTTTTTT.

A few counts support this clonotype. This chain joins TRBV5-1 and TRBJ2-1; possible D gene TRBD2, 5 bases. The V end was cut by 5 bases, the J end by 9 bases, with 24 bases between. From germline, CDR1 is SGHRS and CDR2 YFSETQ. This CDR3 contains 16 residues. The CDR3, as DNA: TGCGCCAGCAGGGCTCAGAATGCCCAAAGTGGAGGTGAGCAGTTCTTC. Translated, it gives CASRAQNAQSGGEQFF.

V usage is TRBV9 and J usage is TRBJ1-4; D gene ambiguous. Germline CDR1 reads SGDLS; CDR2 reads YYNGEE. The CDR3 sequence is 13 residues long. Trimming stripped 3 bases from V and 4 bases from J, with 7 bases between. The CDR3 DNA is TGTGCCAGCAGCGCCAGGAGTAATGAAAAACTGTTTTTT. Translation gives CASSARSNEKLFF.

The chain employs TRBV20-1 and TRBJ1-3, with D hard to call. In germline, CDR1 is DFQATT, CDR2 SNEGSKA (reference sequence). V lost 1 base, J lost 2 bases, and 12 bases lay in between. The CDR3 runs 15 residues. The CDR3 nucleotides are TGCAGTGCTAGAGCCGGTGTTTCCCCTGGAAACACCATATATTTT. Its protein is CSARAGVSPGNTIYF.

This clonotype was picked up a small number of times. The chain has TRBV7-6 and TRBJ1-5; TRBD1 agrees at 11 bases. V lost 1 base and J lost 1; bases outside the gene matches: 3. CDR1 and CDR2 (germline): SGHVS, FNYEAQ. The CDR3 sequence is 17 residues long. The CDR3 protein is CASSLGTGGWSNQPQHF. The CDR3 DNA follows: TGTGCCAGCAGCTTAGGGACAGGGGGCTGGAGCAATCAGCCCCAGCATTTT.

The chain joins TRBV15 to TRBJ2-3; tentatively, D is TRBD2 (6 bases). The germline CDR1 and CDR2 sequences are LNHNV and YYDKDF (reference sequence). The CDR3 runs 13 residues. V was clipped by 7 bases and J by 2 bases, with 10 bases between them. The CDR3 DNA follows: TGTGCCACCAACCGGGGGATCACAGATACGCAGTATTTT. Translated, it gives CATNRGITDTQYF.